One and the same sample provided the 20 T cell receptor beta chains below, sequenced in a study of blood T cell repertoires in COVID-19. The method was immunoSEQ multiplex PCR; TCRdb's version includes in-frame clones alone and lacks a portion of them. Found here are more than 65,000 clones, roughly four fifths of them singletons; the top ten hold 8.5% to 10%. What was sequenced was peripheral blood. These receptors were obtained from an elderly woman with acute or convalescent COVID-19.

DNA for the CDR3: TGTGCCAGCAGCAAAAAGGACCGGACAGGGGCCGGGGGGCTCCAAGAGACCCAGTACTTC. Protein product: CASSKKDRTGAGGLQETQYF. This rearrangement joins TRBV21-1 to TRBJ2-5; whether TRBD1, the table's D call, matches the DNA was not checked. TRBV21-1 is recorded as a pseudogene. This CDR3 region has 20 residues.

This sequence joins TRBV9 and TRBJ1-3; D unclear. The length of the CDR3 is 15 residues. Between the trimmed V and J ends, which lost 0 bases and 2 bases, there was a span of 9 bases. The germline V gene has CDR1 SGDLS and CDR2 YYNGEE. The CDR3 protein is CASSVVSGTGNTIYF. For the CDR3, the DNA is TGTGCCAGCAGCGTAGTTTCCGGGACTGGAAACACCATATATTTT.

The chain uses TRBV10-1 and TRBJ1-6; D unresolved. V was trimmed by 3 bases and J by 10 bases, leaving 13 bases between them. The CDR3 is 14 residues long. Looked up from germline, CDR1 is WNHNN and CDR2 is SYGVQD (reference sequence). In nucleotides, the CDR3 is TGCGCCAGCAGTGACCACAGCGGTGGGTCACCCCTCCACTTT. Amino acid sequence: CASSDHSGGSPLHF.

The V and J genes are TRBV6-6 and TRBJ1-5, with 8 bases matching TRBD1. The CDR3 is made up of 19 amino acids. CDR1 is MNHNY, CDR2 SVGAGI, per germline (reference sequence). With 5 bases clipped from V and 0 bases from J, the junction kept 15 bases outside the gene matches. The CDR3 DNA is TGTGCCAGCAGTCAACATACCAGGACAGGGTTTTATAGCAATCAGCCCCAGCATTTT. Its protein is CASSQHTRTGFYSNQPQHF.

This clone was recorded a few times. The chain uses TRBV19 and TRBJ2-1; D perhaps matches TRBD2 (5 bases). V lost 9 bases, J lost 6 bases, and 24 bases lay in between. Germline V CDR1 and CDR2: LNHDA, SQIVND (reference sequence). There are 16 residues in the CDR3. CDR3: CASRTRATKVLNEQFF. The CDR3 DNA reads TGTGCCAGCCGAACCCGAGCGACTAAGGTCCTCAATGAGCAGTTCTTC.

J is TRBJ2-1 and V is TRBV5-1; TRBD2 aligns across 12 bases. Germline V CDR1 and CDR2: SGHRS, YFSETQ. J gave up 8 bases and V 0 bases, and 3 bases lay outside the gene matches. The CDR3 has 15 residues. The chain's CDR3 is CASSLAASGGDEQFF. CDR3 nucleotides: TGCGCCAGCAGCTTGGCGGCTAGCGGGGGGGATGAGCAGTTCTTC.

In DNA form, the CDR3 reads TGTGCCAGAAGCGCTCTAGCCCTGCGCACGAATACGCAGTATTTT. Its translation: CARSALALRTNTQYF. The gene calls are TRBV5-3 and TRBJ2-3, with D perhaps TRBD2 (5 bases). TRBV5-3 is an ORF; its function is uncertain. CDR3 size: 15 residues. Trimming took off 4 bases at V and 7 bases at J, with 19 bases between the two ends.

The chain combines TRBV2 with TRBJ1-4; 10 bases fit TRBD1. Germline assignment: CDR1 SNHLY and CDR2 FYNNEI. Losses at the gene ends were 6 bases for V and 2 bases for J; bases not matched to a gene: 9. The CDR3 sequence is 17 residues long. CDR3 protein: CASRRGTGARTNEKLFF. The DNA of the CDR3 is TGTGCCAGCAGACGCGGGACAGGGGCTCGCACTAATGAAAAACTGTTTTTT.

This clone turned up a few times. The genes are TRBV12-5 and TRBJ1-2; 7 nucleotides agree with TRBD1. Trimming at V came to 8 bases and at J to 7 bases, leaving 16 bases not matched to a gene. Germline CDR1 reads LGHNT; CDR2 reads FRNRAP. The CDR3 is made up of 15 amino acids. CDR3 bases: TGTGCTAGTAGTAGTATTGAACAGGGGCAAAGTGGCTACACCTTC. Residues: CASSSIEQGQSGYTF.

The chain is built from TRBV6-6 and TRBJ2-7, with 11 bases fitting TRBD2. Germline assignment: CDR1 MNHNY and CDR2 SVGAGI (reference sequence). Losses at the gene ends were 6 bases for V and 1 base for J; bases not matched to a gene: 5. The CDR3 runs to 15 residues. CDR3 sequence reads: CASRLLAGGSYEQYF. CDR3 in DNA: TGTGCCAGCAGACTTCTAGCGGGGGGTTCCTACGAGCAGTACTTC.

The chain recombines TRBV6-1 with TRBJ1-2, with unresolved D. The CDR3 runs 15 residues. The V gene's germline CDR1 is MNHNS and CDR2 SASEGT. The V end lost 0 bases, the J end lost 4 bases, and 12 bases lay between the germline ends. The CDR3 bases are TGTGCCAGCAGTGAAGCGATGGCCAATACCTATGGCTACACCTTC. It encodes CASSEAMANTYGYTF.

The chain employs TRBV19 and TRBJ1-6, with 7 bases aligning to TRBD1. The germline gives CDR1 LNHDA, CDR2 SQIVND (reference sequence). This CDR3 contains 15 residues. V trimming: 7 bases; J trimming: 7 bases; junction bases outside the gene matches: 10. CDR3 in amino acids: CASTPNRDRNSPLHF. The DNA for the CDR3 is TGTGCCAGTACCCCAAACCGGGACAGAAATTCACCCCTCCACTTT.

V and J are TRBV13 and TRBJ2-3; D is unclear. In germline, CDR1 is PRHDT, CDR2 FYEKMQ (reference sequence). The CDR3 consists of 14 residues. V gave up 1 base and J gave up 3 bases, with 8 bases separating them. The CDR3 DNA sequence: TGTGCCAGCAGCTTAGAACAGTTTACAGATACGCAGTATTTT. Protein sequence: CASSLEQFTDTQYF.

The chain is built from TRBV6-1 and TRBJ1-1; D perhaps matches TRBD1 (5 bases). V was cut by 3 bases and J by 11 bases, with 10 bases left in between. The CDR3 is 11 amino acids. Germline CDR1 and CDR2: MNHNS and SASEGT. DNA for the CDR3: TGTGCCAGCAGTGACAGGGTAGGCGCTTTCTTT. Encoded protein: CASSDRVGAFF.

V and J are TRBV14 and TRBJ2-2, with D maybe TRBD2 (5 bases). There are 15 residues in the CDR3. Trimming shortened V by 1 base and J by 4 bases, and 10 bases separated the two germline ends. The germline V gene has CDR1 SGHDN and CDR2 FVKESK. CDR3: CASSQARGITGELFF. The CDR3 bases are TGTGCCAGCAGCCAAGCCCGAGGGATCACCGGGGAGCTGTTTTTT.

This chain links TRBV5-1 with TRBJ2-7; the D gene is possibly TRBD1 (5 bases). CDR1 and CDR2 from the germline V gene are SGHRS and YFSETQ. The CDR3 length is 12 residues. Trimming took 3 bases from V and 6 from J, leaving 10 bases between them. This chain's CDR3 is CASSWQGAEQYF. The CDR3 DNA is TGCGCCAGCAGCTGGCAGGGTGCCGAGCAGTACTTC.

V gene TRBV19 combines with J gene TRBJ1-2; the D gene is possibly TRBD1 (6 bases). This CDR3 spans 16 amino acids. CDR1 LNHDA and CDR2 SQIVND come from the germline V gene (reference sequence). V shed 3 bases and J shed 3 bases, with 17 bases lying between them. The CDR3 is CASSINRASRDYGYTF. The CDR3 region has the DNA TGTGCCAGTAGTATTAACAGGGCCTCCCGGGACTATGGCTACACCTTC.

J is TRBJ1-2 and V is TRBV12-3 or TRBV12-4; D gene uncertain. V was clipped by 4 bases and J by 7 bases, with 7 bases between them. The CDR3 runs 11 residues. CDR3 loop: CASSYAGGYTF. The DNA for the CDR3 is TGTGCCAGCAGTTATGCGGGTGGCTACACCTTC.

This clone was seen a single time. This chain connects TRBV27 to TRBJ2-3; possibly TRBD1 for D (5 bases). Germline CDR1 and CDR2: MNHEY and SMNVEV (reference sequence). The CDR3 extends over 13 amino acids. The germline V and J ends were trimmed by 3 bases and 4 bases, with 8 bases remaining between them. The chain's CDR3 is CASSLSRADTQYF. The CDR3 DNA follows: TGTGCCAGCAGTTTGAGCAGGGCAGATACGCAGTATTTT.

This clone was observed a single time. The rearrangement links TRBV10-2 to TRBJ2-5; 10 bases are shared with TRBD2. V lost 0 bases and J lost 5; bases outside the gene matches: 3. The germline V gene encodes CDR1 WSHSY and CDR2 SAAADI. The length of the CDR3 is 15 residues. CDR3 amino acids: CASSESGAGGETQYF. Written as DNA, the CDR3 is TGCGCCAGCAGTGAGTCAGGAGCGGGGGGGGAGACCCAGTACTTC.